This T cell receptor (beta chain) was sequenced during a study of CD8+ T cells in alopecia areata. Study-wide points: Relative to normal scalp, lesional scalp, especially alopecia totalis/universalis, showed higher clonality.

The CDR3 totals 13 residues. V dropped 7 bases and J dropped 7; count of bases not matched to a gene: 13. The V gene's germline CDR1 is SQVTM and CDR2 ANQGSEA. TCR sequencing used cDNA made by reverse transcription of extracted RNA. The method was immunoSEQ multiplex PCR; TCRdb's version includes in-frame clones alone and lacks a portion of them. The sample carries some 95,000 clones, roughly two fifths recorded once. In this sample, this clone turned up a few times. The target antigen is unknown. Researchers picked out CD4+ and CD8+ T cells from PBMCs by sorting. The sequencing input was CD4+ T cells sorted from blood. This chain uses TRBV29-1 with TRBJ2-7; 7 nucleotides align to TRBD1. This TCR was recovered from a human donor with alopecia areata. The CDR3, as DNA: TGCAGCGCCGAGGGCCAGGGGGTTAGGGAGCAGTACTTC. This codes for CSAEGQGVREQYF.